The rows below give T cell receptor beta chains drawn from one sample of a study of blood T cell repertoires in COVID-19. Libraries were prepared by immunoSEQ multiplex PCR; TCRdb keeps only in-frame clonotypes and omits some of them. The top ten clones hold less than 20% of a sample with under 150,000 clones, more than 85% of them seen once. Sequenced input: peripheral blood. These receptors were obtained from a man aged 50-59 years with active or convalescent COVID-19. Both conserved end residues are part of each CDR3. The D gene is left open where the match is weak. Part of the rows lack a size; the others show once, few, many or a class for expanded clones.

clone size: NA; V gene: TRBV19; D gene: NA; J gene: TRBJ2-3; CDR3 protein: CASSKTSSDTQYF; CDR3 DNA: TGTGCCAGTAGTAAGACTAGTTCCGATACGCAGTATTTT
clone size: NA; V gene: TRBV10-1; D gene: NA; J gene: TRBJ2-7; CDR3 protein: CASSESRAGRAYEQYF; CDR3 DNA: TGCGCCAGCAGTGAGTCGCGGGCGGGCCGAGCCTACGAGCAGTACTTC
clone size: NA; V gene: TRBV3-1/TRBV3-2; D gene: TRBD1; J gene: TRBJ2-7; CDR3 protein: CASSPRLQGQGYEQYF; CDR3 DNA: TGTGCCAGCAGCCCCCGACTACAGGGACAGGGTTACGAGCAGTACTTC
clone size: NA; V gene: TRBV19; D gene: NA; J gene: TRBJ1-2; CDR3 protein: CASSIGGRTQPGSNYGYTF; CDR3 DNA: TGTGCCAGTAGTATAGGAGGCAGGACTCAGCCTGGTTCTAACTATGGCTACACCTTC
clone size: NA; V gene: TRBV5-1; D gene: TRBD2; J gene: TRBJ2-7; CDR3 protein: CASSLVSGRTEQYF; CDR3 DNA: TGCGCCAGCAGCTTGGTTAGCGGGAGAACCGAGCAGTACTTC
clone size: NA; V gene: TRBV30; D gene: TRBD1; J gene: TRBJ1-6; CDR3 protein: CAWSLGQGVDSPLHF; CDR3 DNA: TGTGCCTGGAGTCTAGGACAGGGGGTTGATTCACCCCTCCACTTT
clone size: NA; V gene: TRBV6-1; D gene: NA; J gene: TRBJ2-1; CDR3 protein: CASSEARRRQFF; CDR3 DNA: TGTGCCAGCAGTGAAGCGCGACGGAGGCAGTTCTTC
clone size: NA; V gene: TRBV24-1; D gene: TRBD1; J gene: TRBJ2-3; CDR3 protein: CATSVQGAGTQYF; CDR3 DNA: TGTGCCACCAGTGTACAGGGGGCCGGTACGCAGTATTTT
clone size: once; V gene: TRBV2; D gene: NA; J gene: TRBJ2-5; CDR3 protein: CASRVRAGETQYF; CDR3 DNA: TGTGCCAGCAGGGTGAGGGCGGGGGAGACCCAGTACTTC
clone size: NA; V gene: TRBV6-5; D gene: TRBD1; J gene: TRBJ2-7; CDR3 protein: CASSRDRVEQYF; CDR3 DNA: TGTGCCAGCAGCCGCGACAGGGTCGAGCAGTACTTC
clone size: NA; V gene: TRBV24-1; D gene: TRBD2; J gene: TRBJ2-1; CDR3 protein: CATSEEAGGTYNEQFF; CDR3 DNA: TGTGCCACCAGTGAAGAAGCGGGAGGGACCTACAATGAGCAGTTCTTC
clone size: NA; V gene: TRBV5-1; D gene: TRBD2; J gene: TRBJ2-5; CDR3 protein: CASSSFSGSQETQYF; CDR3 DNA: TGCGCCAGCAGCTCTTTTAGCGGGTCGCAAGAGACCCAGTACTTC
clone size: NA; V gene: TRBV9; D gene: TRBD2; J gene: TRBJ2-1; CDR3 protein: CASSALAGSSYNEQFF; CDR3 DNA: TGTGCCAGCAGCGCGCTAGCGGGGAGCTCCTACAATGAGCAGTTCTTC
clone size: NA; V gene: TRBV6-5; D gene: NA; J gene: TRBJ2-1; CDR3 protein: CASSTQNNEQFF; CDR3 DNA: TGTGCCAGCAGTACGCAGAACAATGAGCAGTTCTTC
clone size: NA; V gene: TRBV10-2; D gene: TRBD1; J gene: TRBJ2-1; CDR3 protein: CAIDRGINNEQFF; CDR3 DNA: TGCGCCATCGACAGGGGGATAAACAATGAGCAGTTCTTC
clone size: NA; V gene: TRBV4-1; D gene: NA; J gene: TRBJ1-6; CDR3 protein: CASSQASSSYNSPLHF; CDR3 DNA: TGCGCCAGCAGCCAAGCTAGTAGCTCCTATAATTCACCCCTCCACTTT
clone size: NA; V gene: TRBV19; D gene: TRBD2; J gene: TRBJ2-3; CDR3 protein: CASTRSPPTPSGRTDTQYF; CDR3 DNA: TGTGCCAGTACCCGAAGTCCCCCCACTCCTAGCGGGAGGACAGATACGCAGTATTTT
clone size: NA; V gene: TRBV9; D gene: TRBD1; J gene: TRBJ1-6; CDR3 protein: CASSATGTGVTSGNSPLHF; CDR3 DNA: TGTGCCAGCAGCGCTACCGGGACAGGGGTTACTTCCGGAAATTCACCCCTCCACTTT
clone size: NA; V gene: TRBV10-1; D gene: TRBD2; J gene: TRBJ2-1; CDR3 protein: CASSEREGLGNEQFF; CDR3 DNA: TGCGCCAGCAGTGAGCGGGAGGGCCTCGGGAATGAGCAGTTCTTC
clone size: once; V gene: TRBV6-5; D gene: NA; J gene: TRBJ2-2; CDR3 protein: CASRTSGLNTGELFF; CDR3 DNA: TGTGCCAGCAGAACCAGCGGGCTGAACACCGGGGAGCTGTTTTTT
clone size: NA; V gene: TRBV18; D gene: TRBD1; J gene: TRBJ1-4; CDR3 protein: CASSPGTAEEKLFF; CDR3 DNA: TGTGCCAGCTCCCCAGGGACAGCTGAGGAAAAACTGTTTTTT
clone size: NA; V gene: TRBV6-2/TRBV6-3; D gene: NA; J gene: TRBJ1-3; CDR3 protein: CASSPHRGNTIYF; CDR3 DNA: TGTGCCAGCAGCCCCCACCGGGGAAACACCATATATTTT
clone size: once; V gene: TRBV19; D gene: NA; J gene: TRBJ2-1; CDR3 protein: CASSPVPLRNEQFF; CDR3 DNA: TGTGCCAGTAGTCCGGTGCCTTTAAGAAATGAGCAGTTCTTC
clone size: few; V gene: TRBV10-3; D gene: NA; J gene: TRBJ2-5; CDR3 protein: CAISEMRSGDQETQYF; CDR3 DNA: TGTGCCATCAGTGAGATGCGTAGTGGTGACCAAGAGACCCAGTACTTC
clone size: NA; V gene: TRBV4-2; D gene: TRBD1; J gene: TRBJ1-3; CDR3 protein: CASSRTDRDGNTIYF; CDR3 DNA: TGTGCCAGCAGCCGCACGGACAGGGATGGAAACACCATATATTTT
clone size: NA; V gene: TRBV2; D gene: NA; J gene: TRBJ1-5; CDR3 protein: CASSEPSSHQPQHF; CDR3 DNA: TGTGCCAGCAGTGAACCCTCTTCCCATCAGCCCCAGCATTTT
clone size: few; V gene: TRBV5-3; D gene: NA; J gene: TRBJ1-4; CDR3 protein: CASATAGGEKLFF; CDR3 DNA: TGTGCCAGCGCGACGGCGGGAGGGGAAAAACTGTTTTTT
clone size: NA; V gene: TRBV28; D gene: NA; J gene: TRBJ1-1; CDR3 protein: CASSSERRGNTEAFF; CDR3 DNA: TGTGCCAGCAGTTCCGAGCGCCGGGGGAACACTGAAGCTTTCTTT
clone size: once; V gene: TRBV7-2; D gene: TRBD1; J gene: TRBJ1-4; CDR3 protein: CASSSNSGDSYEKLFF; CDR3 DNA: TGTGCCAGCAGCTCCAACTCCGGGGACAGCTATGAAAAACTGTTTTTT
clone size: few; V gene: TRBV25-1; D gene: TRBD1; J gene: TRBJ2-7; CDR3 protein: CASSELGTGVHEQYF; CDR3 DNA: TGTGCCAGCAGTGAACTGGGGACAGGGGTCCACGAGCAGTACTTC
clone size: NA; V gene: TRBV4-1; D gene: NA; J gene: TRBJ1-3; CDR3 protein: CASSQVSSSGNTIYF; CDR3 DNA: TGCGCCAGCAGCCAAGTATCGAGCTCTGGAAACACCATATATTTT
clone size: NA; V gene: TRBV20-1; D gene: NA; J gene: TRBJ1-5; CDR3 protein: CSASYGVQPQHF; CDR3 DNA: TGCAGTGCTAGTTACGGGGTTCAGCCCCAGCATTTT
clone size: NA; V gene: TRBV7-6; D gene: TRBD2; J gene: TRBJ2-5; CDR3 protein: CASSLGLAGGQETQYF; CDR3 DNA: TGTGCCAGCAGCTTGGGACTAGCGGGAGGTCAAGAGACCCAGTACTTC
clone size: NA; V gene: TRBV30; D gene: NA; J gene: TRBJ1-6; CDR3 protein: CAWSRGSYNSPLHF; CDR3 DNA: TGTGCCTGGAGTAGAGGATCCTATAATTCACCCCTCCACTTT
clone size: NA; V gene: TRBV6-5; D gene: TRBD1; J gene: TRBJ2-5; CDR3 protein: CASRDTGGLETQYF; CDR3 DNA: TGTGCCAGCAGGGATACAGGGGGCCTAGAGACCCAGTACTTC
clone size: NA; V gene: TRBV10-3; D gene: NA; J gene: TRBJ1-3; CDR3 protein: CAISDLDTIYF; CDR3 DNA: TGTGCCATCAGTGATCTTGACACCATATATTTT
clone size: NA; V gene: TRBV10-2; D gene: TRBD1; J gene: TRBJ1-3; CDR3 protein: CASSGTRTGRHLNTIYF; CDR3 DNA: TGCGCCAGCAGTGGGACAAGGACAGGTCGACATTTGAACACCATATATTTT
clone size: NA; V gene: TRBV3-1/TRBV3-2; D gene: TRBD1; J gene: TRBJ2-5; CDR3 protein: CASSQATGVQETQYF; CDR3 DNA: TGTGCCAGCAGCCAGGCAACAGGGGTCCAAGAGACCCAGTACTTC
clone size: NA; V gene: TRBV5-4; D gene: NA; J gene: TRBJ1-2; CDR3 protein: CASSLLETGSLGYTF; CDR3 DNA: TGTGCCAGCAGCCTCCTTGAGACAGGCTCTTTGGGCTACACCTTC
clone size: NA; V gene: TRBV19; D gene: TRBD1; J gene: TRBJ1-6; CDR3 protein: CASSSRDSRSPLHF; CDR3 DNA: TGTGCCAGTAGTAGTCGGGACAGCCGATCACCCCTCCACTTT
clone size: NA; V gene: TRBV4-1; D gene: NA; J gene: TRBJ1-5; CDR3 protein: CASSQDSPLGHSNQPQHF; CDR3 DNA: TGCGCCAGCAGCCAAGATAGCCCGCTGGGGCATAGCAATCAGCCCCAGCATTTT
clone size: NA; V gene: TRBV9; D gene: NA; J gene: TRBJ2-7; CDR3 protein: CASSGNQGRLYEQYF; CDR3 DNA: TGTGCCAGCAGCGGGAATCAGGGGCGTCTATACGAGCAGTACTTC
clone size: NA; V gene: TRBV2; D gene: TRBD1; J gene: TRBJ1-4; CDR3 protein: CASSEAATGVQGGSEKLFF; CDR3 DNA: TGTGCCAGCAGTGAAGCGGCCACGGGCGTACAGGGGGGCAGTGAAAAACTGTTTTTT
clone size: NA; V gene: TRBV5-5; D gene: TRBD1; J gene: TRBJ2-7; CDR3 protein: CASSRPSTGSEQYF; CDR3 DNA: TGTGCCAGCAGCCGGCCCTCGACAGGGAGTGAGCAGTACTTC
clone size: NA; V gene: TRBV10-3; D gene: TRBD1; J gene: TRBJ2-6; CDR3 protein: CAISVGTGGSGANVLTF; CDR3 DNA: TGTGCCATCAGTGTTGGGACAGGGGGCTCTGGGGCCAACGTCCTGACTTTC
clone size: NA; V gene: TRBV6-6; D gene: TRBD1; J gene: TRBJ1-1; CDR3 protein: CASSRQPSGTGTFF; CDR3 DNA: TGTGCCAGCAGTCGTCAACCATCCGGGACAGGGACTTTCTTT
clone size: NA; V gene: TRBV4-3; D gene: TRBD1; J gene: TRBJ2-2; CDR3 protein: CASSQAGTQGFYPGELFF; CDR3 DNA: TGCGCCAGCAGCCAAGCAGGGACACAGGGGTTCTACCCCGGGGAGCTGTTTTTT
clone size: NA; V gene: TRBV7-2; D gene: TRBD1; J gene: TRBJ1-4; CDR3 protein: CASRRTGNELEKLFF; CDR3 DNA: TGTGCCAGCAGGAGGACAGGGAACGAGTTGGAAAAACTGTTTTTT
clone size: NA; V gene: TRBV6-6; D gene: NA; J gene: TRBJ2-2; CDR3 protein: CASSYSSPGELFF; CDR3 DNA: TGTGCCAGCAGTTACTCGAGCCCCGGGGAGCTGTTTTTT
clone size: NA; V gene: TRBV11-3; D gene: NA; J gene: TRBJ2-1; CDR3 protein: CASSGGLAEQFF; CDR3 DNA: TGTGCCAGCAGCGGAGGGTTAGCTGAGCAGTTCTTC
clone size: once; V gene: TRBV28; D gene: NA; J gene: TRBJ2-4; CDR3 protein: CASSFTGRIQYF; CDR3 DNA: TGTGCCAGCAGTTTCACAGGGCGCATTCAGTACTTC
clone size: NA; V gene: TRBV30; D gene: NA; J gene: TRBJ1-2; CDR3 protein: CAWSVQYGYTF; CDR3 DNA: TGTGCCTGGAGTGTCCAGTATGGCTACACCTTC
clone size: NA; V gene: TRBV5-1; D gene: NA; J gene: TRBJ2-3; CDR3 protein: CASSPSGTDTQYF; CDR3 DNA: TGCGCCAGCAGCCCCTCCGGCACAGATACGCAGTATTTT
clone size: NA; V gene: TRBV27; D gene: TRBD1; J gene: TRBJ1-5; CDR3 protein: CASSFGRGSHAFNQPQHF; CDR3 DNA: TGTGCCAGCAGTTTCGGCAGGGGGTCTCACGCCTTTAATCAGCCCCAGCATTTT
clone size: NA; V gene: TRBV7-8; D gene: NA; J gene: TRBJ2-5; CDR3 protein: CASSLFAGPQETQYF; CDR3 DNA: TGTGCCAGCAGCTTATTTGCAGGGCCCCAAGAGACCCAGTACTTC
clone size: NA; V gene: TRBV5-4; D gene: TRBD2; J gene: TRBJ2-1; CDR3 protein: CASSLEGGLVRHEQFF; CDR3 DNA: TGTGCCAGCAGCTTGGAAGGGGGACTAGTTCGCCATGAGCAGTTCTTC